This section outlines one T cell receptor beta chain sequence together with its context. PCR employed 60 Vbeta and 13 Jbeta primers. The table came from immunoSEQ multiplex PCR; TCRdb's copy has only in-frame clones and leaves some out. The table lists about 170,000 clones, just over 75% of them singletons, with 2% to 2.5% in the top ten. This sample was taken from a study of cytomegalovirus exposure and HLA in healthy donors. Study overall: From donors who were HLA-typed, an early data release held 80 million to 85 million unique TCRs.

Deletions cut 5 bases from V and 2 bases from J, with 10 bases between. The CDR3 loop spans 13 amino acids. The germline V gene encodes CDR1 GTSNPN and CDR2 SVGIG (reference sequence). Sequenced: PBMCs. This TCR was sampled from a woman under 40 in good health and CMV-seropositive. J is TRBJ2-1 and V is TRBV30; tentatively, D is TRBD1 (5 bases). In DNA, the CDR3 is TGTGCCTGGGATCAGGGAACCTACAATGAGCAGTTCTTC. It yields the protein CAWDQGTYNEQFF.